Shown below are 23 T cell receptor beta chains from a single sample sequenced in a study of cytomegalovirus exposure and HLA in healthy donors. The primer mix had 60 Vbeta and 13 Jbeta primers. Clones were read by immunoSEQ multiplex PCR, and TCRdb kept only the in-frame ones, dropping some. Counted here are 110,000 to 150,000 clones, almost 85% occurring once; the ten biggest clones make up around 2%. The sequenced material came from PBMCs. The receptor set was obtained from a woman aged 40 to 55 in good health and CMV-seronegative.

The rearrangement links TRBV9 to TRBJ2-3; the D is unclear. Germline-derived CDR1 and CDR2 are SGDLS and YYNGEE. V was trimmed by 3 bases and J by 4 bases, leaving 3 bases between them. The CDR3 is 11 residues long. CDR3: CASSGADTQYF. The CDR3 DNA is TGTGCCAGCAGCGGCGCAGATACGCAGTATTTT.

The V gene is TRBV19, the J gene TRBJ1-6; 8 bases map to TRBD1. The J segment lost 15 bases and the V segment lost 7 bases, leaving 14 bases of the junction unmatched. Germline-derived CDR1 and CDR2 are LNHDA and SQIVND (reference sequence). This CDR3 spans 14 amino acids. The CDR3 DNA sequence: TGTGCCAGTAACCCCGGGACAGGCCCAGTCCTCCTCCACTTT. This sequence encodes CASNPGTGPVLLHF.

This rearrangement joins TRBV7-2 to TRBJ1-1, with no clear D. This CDR3 has 15 amino acids. Germline CDR1 SGHTA, CDR2 FQGNSA. The germline V and J ends were trimmed by 1 base and 1 base, with 10 bases remaining between them. Written as DNA, the CDR3 is TGTGCCAGCAGCTTAGTGTGGCGGTCGAACACTGAAGCTTTCTTT. It is translated as CASSLVWRSNTEAFF.

This chain uses TRBV18 with TRBJ2-7, with D perhaps matching TRBD2 (5 bases). Germline values: CDR1 KGHSH, CDR2 LQKENI. This CDR3 comprises 14 residues. V shed 3 bases and J shed 2 bases, with 11 bases lying between them. The CDR3 is CASSPGVNPYEQYF. The CDR3 DNA follows: TGTGCCAGCTCACCGGGAGTTAATCCCTACGAGCAGTACTTC. Drawing the rest from reference TRBV18 and TRBJ2-7, the complete variable domain is NAGVMQNPRHLVRRRGQEARLRCSPMKGHSHVYWYRQLPEEGLKFMVYLQKENIIDESGMPKERFSAEFPKEGPSILRIQQVVRGDSAAYFCASSPGVNPYEQYFGPGTRLTVT.

The genes are TRBV7-2 and TRBJ2-7; TRBD2 agrees at 14 bases. There are 15 residues in the CDR3. Per germline, CDR1 SGHTA and CDR2 FQGNSA. The V segment lost 0 bases and the J segment 6 bases; nucleotides outside the gene matches: 1. The DNA for the CDR3 is TGTGCCAGCAGCTTAGCGGGACTAGCGGGAGCCGAGCAGTACTTC. The encoded protein is CASSLAGLAGAEQYF.

The chain has TRBV4-3 and TRBJ1-2; a possible D gene is TRBD1 (6 bases). Germline CDR1 reads LGHNA; CDR2 reads YSLEER. V was clipped by 4 bases and J by 7 bases, with 16 bases between them. The CDR3 spans 14 residues. For the CDR3, the DNA is TGCGCCAGCAGCCGGGGGGGCAGGGAATCTGGCTACACCTTC. Residues: CASSRGGRESGYTF.

A single count supports this clone. This chain joins TRBV9 and TRBJ1-3, with D perhaps matching TRBD1 (6 bases). Trimming pared 0 bases from V and 8 bases from J, leaving 21 bases between. The CDR3 has 17 residues. CDR1 is SGDLS and CDR2 is YYNGEE in the germline V gene. CDR3 loop: CASSVADAIYGGHTIYF. CDR3 DNA sequence: TGTGCCAGCAGCGTAGCTGATGCGATTTACGGGGGGCACACCATATATTTT.

The rearrangement uses TRBV4-3 and TRBJ1-1, with a weak D call TRBD1 (6 bases). The CDR3 length is 15 residues. V was shortened by 0 bases and J by 5 bases, with 13 bases between the two germline ends. Looked up from germline, CDR1 is LGHNA and CDR2 is YSLEER. In DNA, the CDR3 is TGCGCCAGCAGCCAAGAGTCAGGGGTCTGGACTGAAGCTTTCTTT. Translated, it gives CASSQESGVWTEAFF.

J is TRBJ2-5 and V is TRBV20-1, with D possibly being TRBD1 (5 bases). The CDR3 extends over 11 amino acids. Germline lookup yields CDR1 DFQATT and CDR2 SNEGSKA (reference sequence). In DNA, the CDR3 is TGCAGAGGGGTTTCACGAGAGACCCAGTACTTC. Translation: CRGVSRETQYF.

The chain is built from TRBV5-1 and TRBJ2-3, with no clear D. There are 14 residues in the CDR3. The germline V gene has CDR1 SGHRS and CDR2 YFSETQ. V lost 4 bases to trimming and J lost 5 bases, with 14 bases between them. The CDR3 nucleotides are TGCGCCAGCAGCCGAAACCGACTTAAAGATACGCAGTATTTT. Its translation is CASSRNRLKDTQYF.

The chain employs TRBV7-9 and TRBJ2-4, with 7 positions matching TRBD1. The trim removed 6 bases at V and 0 bases at J, leaving 5 bases unmatched. The V gene's germline CDR1 is SEHNR and CDR2 FQNEAQ (reference sequence). CDR3 size: 15 residues. The DNA of the CDR3 is TGTGCCAGCAGTCCCGGGACAGTAGCCAAAAACATTCAGTACTTC. Residues: CASSPGTVAKNIQYF.

The rearrangement joins TRBV7-6 to TRBJ1-4, with D hard to call. The CDR3 length is 15 residues. V was clipped by 1 base and J by 8 bases, with 14 bases between them. Germline loops: CDR1 SGHVS, CDR2 FNYEAQ. CDR3 loop: CASSLGPGLREKLFF. CDR3 DNA: TGTGCCAGCAGCTTAGGGCCAGGTTTGCGAGAAAAACTGTTTTTT.

This chain links TRBV10-3 with TRBJ2-1, with 8 bases that match TRBD2. Germline assignment: CDR1 ENHRY and CDR2 SYGVKD. The V segment lost 6 bases and the J segment 8 bases; nucleotides outside the gene matches: 6. The CDR3 has 13 amino acids. The CDR3 DNA sequence: TGTGCCATCAGGGAGCGGGGGTCAGATGAGCAGTTCTTC. It specifies CAIRERGSDEQFF.

V usage is TRBV6-6 and J usage is TRBJ2-2; 7 nucleotides line up with TRBD1. The V and J ends lost 6 bases and 7 bases, in that order; junction bases with no gene match: 5. Per germline, CDR1 MNHNY and CDR2 SVGAGI (reference sequence). This CDR3 region has 13 residues. This CDR3 is CASRDRELGELFF. The CDR3 DNA sequence: TGTGCCAGCAGAGACAGGGAACTCGGGGAGCTGTTTTTT.

This chain connects TRBV7-9 to TRBJ2-1, with TRBD2 identical over 7 bases. This CDR3 region has 15 residues. Germline values: CDR1 SEHNR, CDR2 FQNEAQ (reference sequence). J was trimmed by 4 bases and V by 5 bases; bases with no gene match: 8. Here the CDR3 DNA reads TGTGCCAGCAGCCGAGGACTAGTAATGTACAATGAGCAGTTCTTC. It specifies CASSRGLVMYNEQFF.

The chain has TRBV7-3 and TRBJ2-1, with 10 bases aligning to TRBD2. CDR3 length: 15 amino acids. CDR1 is SGHTA, CDR2 FQGTGA, per germline. The ends lost 5 bases at V and 8 bases at J; junction bases unmatched: 9. The CDR3 sequence is CASSPSRLAGDEQFF. CDR3 nucleotides: TGTGCCAGCAGCCCCTCTCGGCTAGCGGGAGATGAGCAGTTCTTC.

There are a few counts of this clone. The genes are TRBV27 and TRBJ2-3; TRBD1 might be the D (6 bases). CDR3 size: 12 residues. V lost 11 bases, J lost 4 bases, and 13 bases lay in between. The germline gives CDR1 MNHEY, CDR2 SMNVEV (reference sequence). The CDR3 loop reads CACQEGADTQYF. The DNA for the CDR3 is TGTGCCTGCCAAGAGGGGGCAGATACGCAGTATTTT.

The chain is built from TRBV6-1 and TRBJ2-3; D is perhaps TRBD2 (5 bases). Trimming stripped 6 bases from V and 6 bases from J, with 16 bases between. This CDR3 contains 14 residues. The V gene's germline CDR1 is MNHNS and CDR2 SASEGT. CDR3 nucleotides: TGTGCCAGCAGAAAACTAGGTTCAACCGATACGCAGTATTTT. Translation: CASRKLGSTDTQYF.

This clone was recorded once. CDR3 protein: CASSLDGLAVEQYF. CDR3 sequence (DNA): TGTGCCAGCAGCTTAGATGGACTAGCAGTCGAGCAGTACTTC. The chain is built from TRBV7-9 and TRBJ2-7; 8 bases agree with TRBD2. The CDR3 is 14 amino acids. The V and J ends lost 1 base and 6 bases, in that order; junction bases with no gene match: 5. CDR1 and CDR2 from the germline V gene are SEHNR and FQNEAQ (reference sequence).

V usage is TRBV5-5 and J usage is TRBJ1-2, with 9 bases matching TRBD1. CDR1 is SGHKS, CDR2 YYEKEE, per germline (reference sequence). This CDR3 is built from 14 residues. Trimming at V came to 0 bases and at J to 5 bases, leaving 2 bases not matched to a gene. The CDR3 DNA reads TGTGCCAGCAGCTTGGACAGGGGGCCTTATGGCTACACCTTC. Protein: CASSLDRGPYGYTF. Looking up the rest from reference TRBV5-5 and TRBJ1-2 gives the full variable domain: DAGVTQSPTHLIKTRGQQVTLRCSPISGHKSVSWYQQVLGQGPQFIFQYYEKEERGRGNFPDRFSARQFPNYSSELNVNALLLGDSALYLCASSLDRGPYGYTFGSGTRLTVV.

Regarding this clone: At one end the junction does not follow the germline gene, possibly because of a read error. As DNA, the CDR3 is TGTGCCAGCAGCGCATATAAGGGACAGGGCTCTTTC. It specifies CASSAYKGQGSF. The genes are TRBV6-1 and TRBJ2-7; 9 nucleotides agree with TRBD1. CDR3 length: 12 amino acids. Germline lookup yields CDR1 MNHNS and CDR2 SASEGT.

This clone has just one count. The V call is TRBV19, the J call TRBJ2-7, with 7 bases identical to TRBD1. This CDR3 contains 15 residues. Germline CDR1 reads LNHDA; CDR2 reads SQIVND (reference sequence). Unmatched junction bases numbered 8, after V lost 3 bases and J lost 3 bases. Here the CDR3 reads CASSIDREYIYEQYF. The DNA of the CDR3 is TGTGCCAGTAGTATTGACAGGGAATATATCTACGAGCAGTACTTC.

The rearrangement joins TRBV27 to TRBJ2-1; unclear D gene. CDR1 MNHEY and CDR2 SMNVEV come from the germline V gene (reference sequence). This CDR3 is 15 amino acids long. V lost 2 bases and J lost 1, with 9 bases in between. DNA for the CDR3: TGTGCCAGCAGTTTACAAGAGAAATCCTACAATGAGCAGTTCTTC. Protein sequence: CASSLQEKSYNEQFF.